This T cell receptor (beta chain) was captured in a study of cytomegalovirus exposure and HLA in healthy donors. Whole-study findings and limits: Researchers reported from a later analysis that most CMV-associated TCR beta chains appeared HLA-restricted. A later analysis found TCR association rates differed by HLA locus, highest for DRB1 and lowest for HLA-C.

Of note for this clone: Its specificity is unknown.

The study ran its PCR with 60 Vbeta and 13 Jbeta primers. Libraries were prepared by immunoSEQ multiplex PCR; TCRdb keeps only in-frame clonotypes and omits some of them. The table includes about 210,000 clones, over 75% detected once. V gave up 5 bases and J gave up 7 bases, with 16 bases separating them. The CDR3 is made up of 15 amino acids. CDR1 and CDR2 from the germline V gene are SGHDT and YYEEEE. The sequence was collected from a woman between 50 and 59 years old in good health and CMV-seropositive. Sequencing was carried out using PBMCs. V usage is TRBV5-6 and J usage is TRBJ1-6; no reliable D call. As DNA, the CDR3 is TGTGCCAGCAGGGCCTTTGGCGGATCGAATTCACCCCTCCACTTT. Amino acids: CASRAFGGSNSPLHF. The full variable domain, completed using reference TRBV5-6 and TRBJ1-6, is DAGVTQSPTHLIKTRGQQVTLRCSPKSGHDTVSWYQQALGQGPQFIFQYYEEEERQRGNFPDRFSGHQFPNYSSELNVNALLLGDSALYLCASRAFGGSNSPLHFGNGTRLTVT.